The clone carrying this TCR beta chain was seen more than once but under ten times. Its antigen is as yet unknown. Germline CDR1 reads GTSNPN; CDR2 reads SVGIG (reference sequence). The CDR3 is 13 residues long. Trimming stripped 8 bases from V and 4 bases from J, with 16 bases between. The data were taken from a study of T cell responses to AZD1222 COVID-19 vaccine. The study, taken as a whole, reports: Epitopes outside B.1.351 and B.1.1.7 mutated regions reportedly drew nearly half of spike TCRs. Along spike, vaccine-associated CD4 TCRs were found throughout, with dominance at 160-218 and 743-854.

The data were produced by immunoSEQ multiplex PCR, yet TCRdb's version contains in-frame clones alone and is incomplete. Of about 120,000 clones in the sample, roughly 92% were seen once. The chain employs TRBV30 and TRBJ2-3, with unresolved D. This receptor was obtained from an adult who received the AZD1222 COVID-19 vaccine. The sample consisted of peripheral blood, taken 28 days after the second AZD1222 dose. CDR3 sequence reads: CAGTTSGADTQYF. For the CDR3, the DNA is TGTGCCGGAACAACGTCGGGCGCAGATACGCAGTATTTT.